A single sample is the source of the 22 T cell receptor beta chains below, sequenced in a study of T-cell memory formation after mild COVID-19. TCRdb used MiXCR to reprocess the 5' RACE reads, holding one entry per CDR3 protein. Counted here are about 340,000 distinct CDR3 sequences, approximately 16% occurring once; the ten biggest clones make up about a fifth. Sequenced input: PBMCs or a T cell subset sorted from them (not recorded which). These receptors were obtained from a young man who had mild COVID-19 (a few samples of this study predate the infection). Cell type and time point are not known.

The CDR3, as DNA: TGTGCCAGCAGCTTGCGGCACGGACAGGGGGGCGCCTACGAGCAGTACTTC. It yields the protein CASSLRHGQGGAYEQYF. The chain links TRBV11-2 to TRBJ2-7, with TRBD1 matching over 10 bases. Germline V gives CDR1 SGHAT, CDR2 FQNNGV. V was pared by 3 bases and J by 2 bases, with 10 bases of the junction left unmatched. The CDR3 runs 17 residues.

Only a few counts were recorded for this clonotype. The rearrangement links TRBV4-1 to TRBJ1-3; D remains unclear. Trimming cost V 3 bases and J 0 bases, with 15 bases left between them. The CDR3 runs 17 residues. CDR1 and CDR2 from the germline V gene are MGHRA and YSYEKL. The CDR3 sequence: CASSHLLSQTSGNTIYF. CDR3 DNA: TGCGCCAGCAGCCATCTTCTGAGTCAGACCTCTGGAAACACCATATATTTT.

This clonotype has more than one count but fewer than ten. The rearrangement uses TRBV4-1 and TRBJ1-5, with a weak D call TRBD1 (5 bases). The ends were cut back, 6 bases at V and 5 bases at J, with 17 bases in the middle. CDR3 length: 15 amino acids. Germline CDR1 and CDR2: MGHRA and YSYEKL. Here the CDR3 DNA reads TGCGCCAGCAGTCTTTGGGGGGAGGGCTATCAGCCCCAGCATTTT. This codes for CASSLWGEGYQPQHF.

This clonotype was seen a handful of times. The chain recombines TRBV9 with TRBJ2-7; 9 bases align to TRBD2. This CDR3 has 16 amino acids. CDR1 is SGDLS and CDR2 is YYNGEE in the germline V gene. V gave up 0 bases and J gave up 7 bases; unmatched junction bases: 11. This chain's CDR3 is CASSVGRGLADGEQYF. CDR3 DNA sequence: TGTGCCAGCAGCGTAGGAAGGGGACTAGCTGACGGTGAGCAGTACTTC. The complete variable domain, with remaining parts taken from reference TRBV9 and TRBJ2-7, reads DSGVTQTPKHLITATGQRVTLRCSPRSGDLSVYWYQQSLDQGLQFLIQYYNGEERAKGNILERFSAQQFPDLHSELNLSSLELGDSALYFCASSVGRGLADGEQYFGPGTRLTVT.

V and J are TRBV3-1 and TRBJ2-7; D possibly corresponds to TRBD2 (5 bases). The ends were cut back, 7 bases at V and 3 bases at J, with 16 bases in the middle. This CDR3 comprises 14 residues. Germline V gives CDR1 LGHDT, CDR2 YNNKEL (reference sequence). The CDR3 coding sequence is TGTGCCAGCACATCGGGGTTGTTGGTCTACGAGCAGTACTTC. Amino acid sequence: CASTSGLLVYEQYF.

This clonotype was detected only a few times. V usage is TRBV18 and J usage is TRBJ1-2, with D unresolved. V was cut by 3 bases and J by 6 bases, with 8 bases left in between. CDR1 is KGHSH, CDR2 LQKENI, per germline. This CDR3 has 12 residues. CDR3 sequence: CASSPGTDGYTF. CDR3 DNA sequence: TGTGCCAGCTCACCGGGAACAGATGGCTACACCTTC.

This clonotype showed up just once. The genes are TRBV6-5 and TRBJ2-3; TRBD2 is a possible D gene (6 bases). The V end lost 0 bases, the J end lost 10 bases, and 14 bases lay between the germline ends. This CDR3 region has 14 residues. Per germline, CDR1 MNHEY and CDR2 SVGAGI. The CDR3 nucleotides are TGTGCCAGCAGTTACTCAGGAGGGGTCGGTTCGCAGTATTTT. Its translation: CASSYSGGVGSQYF.

The J gene is TRBJ1-1, the V gene TRBV20-1; D gene unclear. CDR1 is DFQATT and CDR2 is SNEGSKA in the germline V gene (reference sequence). The CDR3 consists of 12 residues. The V end lost 1 base, the J end lost 5 bases, and 8 bases lay between the germline ends. The CDR3 bases are TGCAGTGCTAGAGGCGGAGAAACTGAAGCTTTCTTT. It translates to CSARGGETEAFF.

J is TRBJ1-1 and V is TRBV27; possible D gene TRBD1, 5 bases. V was pared by 8 bases and J by 7 bases, with 20 bases between. The CDR3 spans 14 residues. The germline gives CDR1 MNHEY, CDR2 SMNVEV (reference sequence). CDR3 nucleotides: TGTGCCAGCCGTGCTCCCGGGGCCATCCGTGAAGCTTTCTTT. It is translated as CASRAPGAIREAFF.

The rearrangement joins TRBV20-1 to TRBJ2-2; no firm D call. The ends were cut back, 7 bases at V and 4 bases at J, with 10 bases in the middle. The CDR3 sequence is 12 residues long. Germline V gene lookup returns CDR1 DFQATT and CDR2 SNEGSKA (reference sequence). CDR3 nucleotide sequence: TGCAGTGTCCAGGAGAGCACCGGGGAGCTGTTTTTT. Protein: CSVQESTGELFF.

V usage is TRBV12-3 or TRBV12-4 and J usage is TRBJ2-5, with 10 bases identical to TRBD2. The CDR3 contains 14 residues. Trimming removed 6 bases from V and 5 bases from J; junction bases left unmatched: 6. In DNA form, the CDR3 reads TGTGCCAGCAGACCAGCGGGGGGGCCGGAGACCCAGTACTTC. Translating it yields CASRPAGGPETQYF.

This clonotype was observed a handful of times. This rearrangement joins TRBV7-2 to TRBJ2-5; tentative D call: TRBD2 (5 bases). Germline CDR1 and CDR2: SGHTA and FQGNSA. V lost 2 bases, J lost 4 bases, and 17 bases lay in between. The CDR3 loop spans 16 amino acids. The CDR3 reads CASSLPKGWERETQYF. DNA for the CDR3: TGTGCCAGCAGCTTACCTAAAGGCTGGGAGAGAGAGACCCAGTACTTC.

In its sample, this clonotype was seen a few times. CDR3 region: CASSYGQGNGYTF. The DNA of the CDR3 is TGTGCCAGCAGCTATGGACAGGGAAATGGCTACACCTTC. This chain links TRBV7-9 with TRBJ1-2; TRBD1 agrees at 8 bases. Germline CDR1 reads SEHNR; CDR2 reads FQNEAQ (reference sequence). J lost 6 bases, V lost 4 bases, and 4 bases had no gene match. The CDR3 spans 13 residues.

The sample holds a few counts of this clonotype. The V gene is TRBV7-9, the J gene TRBJ1-5; D uncertain. Trimming pared 6 bases from V and 5 bases from J, leaving 17 bases between. The CDR3 has 15 residues. CDR1 is SEHNR, CDR2 FQNEAQ, per germline (reference sequence). CDR3: CASSTSPDNDQPQHF. The DNA of the CDR3 is TGTGCCAGCAGTACTAGCCCGGATAACGATCAGCCCCAGCATTTT.

The chain is built from TRBV7-9 and TRBJ2-7, with D possibly being TRBD1 (6 bases). This CDR3 is built from 16 residues. The V end was cut by 5 bases, the J end by 2 bases, with 19 bases between. The germline CDR1 and CDR2 sequences are SEHNR and FQNEAQ (reference sequence). In DNA, the CDR3 is TGTGCCAGCAGCGTAAGCAGGGGCGACTCCACCTACGAGCAGTACTTC. Protein: CASSVSRGDSTYEQYF.

This clonotype was seen repeatedly, ten times or more. This chain links TRBV20-1 with TRBJ2-1; 9 positions match TRBD2. J was trimmed by 13 bases and V by 0 bases; bases with no gene match: 10. CDR3 length: 14 residues. CDR1 DFQATT and CDR2 SNEGSKA come from the germline V gene (reference sequence). DNA of the CDR3: TGCAGTGCTAGAGATAATTCGGCTAGCGGGGATCAGTTCTTC. Translated: CSARDNSASGDQFF.

This clonotype was seen more than once but under ten times. This chain joins TRBV7-3 and TRBJ1-1; D gene ambiguous. The V gene's germline CDR1 is SGHTA and CDR2 FQGTGA. There are 13 residues in the CDR3. V lost 1 base, J lost 3 bases, and 6 bases lay in between. CDR3 nucleotides: TGTGCCAGCAGCTTAATACGGGACACTGAAGCTTTCTTT. Encoded protein: CASSLIRDTEAFF.

There are many counts of this clonotype. CDR3 DNA sequence: TGTGCCAGCAGTTACAGGTCGAACACTGAAGCTTTCTTT. Translated, it gives CASSYRSNTEAFF. The chain combines TRBV6-5 with TRBJ1-1, with no clear D. V was shortened by 2 bases and J by 1 base, with 5 bases between the two germline ends. This CDR3 has 13 amino acids. In germline, CDR1 is MNHEY, CDR2 SVGAGI.

This chain connects TRBV4-3 to TRBJ2-7; the D is unclear. Trimming removed 0 bases at V and 2 bases at J, with 17 bases between. CDR1 is LGHNA and CDR2 is YSLEER in the germline V gene. This CDR3 has 17 residues. The CDR3 spells CASSQDTTDHSAYEQYF. Written as DNA, the CDR3 is TGCGCCAGCAGCCAAGATACGACGGACCACTCCGCCTACGAGCAGTACTTC.

This clonotype was recorded many times. The V and J genes are TRBV7-9 and TRBJ1-2; tentative D call: TRBD1 (6 bases). Germline V gene sequence: CDR1 SEHNR, CDR2 FQNEAQ (reference sequence). The CDR3 totals 15 residues. Trimming left V 3 bases short and J 4 bases short, with 15 bases between. CDR3 amino acids: CASSLGGGAAYGYTF. The CDR3 coding sequence is TGTGCCAGCAGCTTGGGGGGCGGGGCCGCCTATGGCTACACCTTC. Variable domain in full (rest from reference TRBV7-9 and TRBJ1-2): DTGVSQNPRHKITKRGQNVTFRCDPISEHNRLYWYRQTLGQGPEFLTYFQNEAQLEKSRLLSDRFSAERPKGSFSTLEIQRTEQGDSAMYLCASSLGGGAAYGYTFGSGTRLTVV.

The chain is built from TRBV6-2 or TRBV6-3 and TRBJ2-3, with 10 bases aligning to TRBD2. The germline V gene encodes CDR1 MNHEY and CDR2 SVGEGT. V lost 5 bases, J lost 4 bases, and 3 bases stayed unmatched. The CDR3 extends over 14 amino acids. CDR3 loop: CASSSGGVPDTQYF. DNA of the CDR3: TGTGCCAGCAGTAGCGGGGGGGTCCCAGATACGCAGTATTTT.

The rearrangement uses TRBV27 and TRBJ1-1, with no clear D. Germline CDR1 and CDR2: MNHEY and SMNVEV (reference sequence). Trimming left V 2 bases short and J 10 bases short, with 17 bases between. CDR3 length: 14 residues. The CDR3 region is CASSLNSGASGAFF. For the CDR3, the DNA is TGTGCCAGCAGTTTAAACAGCGGAGCCTCAGGAGCTTTCTTT.